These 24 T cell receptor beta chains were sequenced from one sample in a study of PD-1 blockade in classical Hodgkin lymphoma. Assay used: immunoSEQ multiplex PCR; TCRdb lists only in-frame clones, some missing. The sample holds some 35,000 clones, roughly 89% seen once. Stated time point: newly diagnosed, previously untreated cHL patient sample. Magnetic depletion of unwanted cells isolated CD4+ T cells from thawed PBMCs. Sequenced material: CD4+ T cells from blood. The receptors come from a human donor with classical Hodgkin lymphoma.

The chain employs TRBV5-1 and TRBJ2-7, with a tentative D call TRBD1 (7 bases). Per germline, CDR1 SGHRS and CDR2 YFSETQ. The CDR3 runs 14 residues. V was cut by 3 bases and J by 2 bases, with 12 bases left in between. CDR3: CASSSAGGTYEQYF. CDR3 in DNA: TGCGCCAGCAGCTCGGCAGGGGGGACCTACGAGCAGTACTTC.

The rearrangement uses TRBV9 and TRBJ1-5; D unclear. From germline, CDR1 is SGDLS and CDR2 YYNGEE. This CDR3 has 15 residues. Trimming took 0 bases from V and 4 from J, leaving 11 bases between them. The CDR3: CASSVDGQRNQPQHF. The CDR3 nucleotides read TGTGCCAGCAGCGTAGACGGTCAGAGGAATCAGCCCCAGCATTTT.

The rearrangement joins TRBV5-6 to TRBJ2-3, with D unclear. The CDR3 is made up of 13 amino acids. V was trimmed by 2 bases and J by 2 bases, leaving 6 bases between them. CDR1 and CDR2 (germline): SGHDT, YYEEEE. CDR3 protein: CASSFLDTDTQYF. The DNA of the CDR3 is TGTGCCAGCAGCTTTCTGGACACAGATACGCAGTATTTT.

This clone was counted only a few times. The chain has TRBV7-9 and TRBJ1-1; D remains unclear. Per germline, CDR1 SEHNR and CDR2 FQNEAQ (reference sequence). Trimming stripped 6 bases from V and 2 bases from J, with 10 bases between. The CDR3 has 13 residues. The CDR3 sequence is CASRSTENTEAFF. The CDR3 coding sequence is TGTGCCAGCAGGTCCACAGAAAACACTGAAGCTTTCTTT.

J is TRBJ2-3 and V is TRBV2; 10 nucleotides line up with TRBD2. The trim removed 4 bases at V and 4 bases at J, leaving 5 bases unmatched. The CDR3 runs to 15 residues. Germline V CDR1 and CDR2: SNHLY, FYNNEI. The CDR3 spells CASSGVAGGPDTQYF. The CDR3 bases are TGTGCCAGCAGTGGGGTAGCGGGAGGTCCAGATACGCAGTATTTT.

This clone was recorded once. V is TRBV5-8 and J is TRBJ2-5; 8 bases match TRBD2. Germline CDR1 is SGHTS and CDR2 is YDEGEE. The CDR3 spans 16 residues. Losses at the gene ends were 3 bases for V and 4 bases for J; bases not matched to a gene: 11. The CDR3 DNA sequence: TGTGCCAGCAGCTCGGGGGGGGGAGTAAGGCGAGAGACCCAGTACTTC. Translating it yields CASSSGGGVRRETQYF.

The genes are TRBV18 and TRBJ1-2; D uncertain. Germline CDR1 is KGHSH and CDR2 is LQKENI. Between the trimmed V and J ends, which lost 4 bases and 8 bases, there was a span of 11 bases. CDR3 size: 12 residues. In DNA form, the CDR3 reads TGTGCCAGCTCACAACGCGGTGACGGCTACACCTTC. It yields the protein CASSQRGDGYTF. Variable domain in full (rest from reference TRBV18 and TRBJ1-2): NAGVMQNPRHLVRRRGQEARLRCSPMKGHSHVYWYRQLPEEGLKFMVYLQKENIIDESGMPKERFSAEFPKEGPSILRIQQVVRGDSAAYFCASSQRGDGYTFGSGTRLTVV.

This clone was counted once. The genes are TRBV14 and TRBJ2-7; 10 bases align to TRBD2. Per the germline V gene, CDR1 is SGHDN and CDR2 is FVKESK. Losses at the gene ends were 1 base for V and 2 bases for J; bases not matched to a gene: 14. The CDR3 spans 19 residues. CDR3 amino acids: CASSQGSWLAGVDPYEQYF. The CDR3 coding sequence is TGTGCCAGCAGCCAAGGTAGTTGGCTAGCGGGAGTGGATCCCTACGAGCAGTACTTC. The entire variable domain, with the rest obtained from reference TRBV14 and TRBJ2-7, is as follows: EAGVTQFPSHSVIEKGQTVTLRCDPISGHDNLYWYRRVMGKEIKFLLHFVKESKQDESGMPNNRFLAERTGGTYSTLKVQPAELEDSGVYFCASSQGSWLAGVDPYEQYFGPGTRLTVT.

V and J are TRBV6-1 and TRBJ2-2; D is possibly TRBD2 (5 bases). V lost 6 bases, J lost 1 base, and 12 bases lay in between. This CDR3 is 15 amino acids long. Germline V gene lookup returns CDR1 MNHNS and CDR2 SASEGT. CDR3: CASRTPGVNTGELFF. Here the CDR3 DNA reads TGTGCCAGCAGAACTCCCGGGGTGAACACCGGGGAGCTGTTTTTT.

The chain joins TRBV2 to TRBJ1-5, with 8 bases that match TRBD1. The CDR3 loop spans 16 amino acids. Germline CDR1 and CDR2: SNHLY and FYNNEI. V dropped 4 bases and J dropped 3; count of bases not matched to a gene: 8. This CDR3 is CASSALDRAPNQPQHF. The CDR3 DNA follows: TGTGCCAGCAGTGCGTTGGACAGGGCCCCCAATCAGCCCCAGCATTTT. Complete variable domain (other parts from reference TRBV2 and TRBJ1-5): EPEVTQTPSHQVTQMGQEVILRCVPISNHLYFYWYRQILGQKVEFLVSFYNNEISEKSEIFDDQFSVERPDGSNFTLKIRSTKLEDSAMYFCASSALDRAPNQPQHFGDGTRLSIL.

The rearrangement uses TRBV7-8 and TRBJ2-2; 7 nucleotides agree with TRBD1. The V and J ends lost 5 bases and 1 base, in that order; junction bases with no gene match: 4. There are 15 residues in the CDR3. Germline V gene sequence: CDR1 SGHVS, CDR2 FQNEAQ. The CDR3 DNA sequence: TGTGCCAGCAGCACGACAGGGATGAACACCGGGGAGCTGTTTTTT. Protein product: CASSTTGMNTGELFF.

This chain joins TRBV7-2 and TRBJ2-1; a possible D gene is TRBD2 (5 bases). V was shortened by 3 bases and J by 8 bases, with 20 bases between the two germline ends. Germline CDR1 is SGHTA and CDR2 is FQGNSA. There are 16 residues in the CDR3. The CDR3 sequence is CASSFRGVSSSDEQFF. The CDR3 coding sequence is TGTGCCAGCAGCTTTCGGGGAGTATCAAGTTCGGATGAGCAGTTCTTC.

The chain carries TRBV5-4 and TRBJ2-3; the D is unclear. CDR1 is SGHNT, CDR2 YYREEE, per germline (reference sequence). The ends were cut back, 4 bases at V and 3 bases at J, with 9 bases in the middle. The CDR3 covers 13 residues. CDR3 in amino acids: CASSPPRTDTQYF. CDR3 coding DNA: TGTGCCAGCAGCCCACCCCGGACAGATACGCAGTATTTT.

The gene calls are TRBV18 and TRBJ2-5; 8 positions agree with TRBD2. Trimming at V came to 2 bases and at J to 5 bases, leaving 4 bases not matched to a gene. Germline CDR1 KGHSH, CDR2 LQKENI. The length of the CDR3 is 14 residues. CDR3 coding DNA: TGTGCCAGCTCACCATTGGGACTAGATGAGACCCAGTACTTC. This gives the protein CASSPLGLDETQYF.

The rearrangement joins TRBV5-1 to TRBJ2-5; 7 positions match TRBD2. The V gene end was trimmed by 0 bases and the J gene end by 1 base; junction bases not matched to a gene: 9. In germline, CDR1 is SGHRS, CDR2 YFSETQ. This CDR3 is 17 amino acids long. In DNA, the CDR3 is TGCGCCAGCAGCTTGGCCCCGTGGGGCGGGGGCCAAGAGACCCAGTACTTC. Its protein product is CASSLAPWGGGQETQYF. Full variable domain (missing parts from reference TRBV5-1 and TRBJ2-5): KAGVTQTPRYLIKTRGQQVTLSCSPISGHRSVSWYQQTPGQGLQFLFEYFSETQRNKGNFPGRFSGRQFSNSRSEMNVSTLELGDSALYLCASSLAPWGGGQETQYFGPGTRLLVL.

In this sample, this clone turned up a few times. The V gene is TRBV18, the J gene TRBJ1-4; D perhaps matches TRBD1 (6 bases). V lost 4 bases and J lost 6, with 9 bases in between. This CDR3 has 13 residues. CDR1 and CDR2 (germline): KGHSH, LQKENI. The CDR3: CASSRGADEKLFF. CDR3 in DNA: TGTGCCAGCTCACGGGGGGCGGATGAAAAACTGTTTTTT.

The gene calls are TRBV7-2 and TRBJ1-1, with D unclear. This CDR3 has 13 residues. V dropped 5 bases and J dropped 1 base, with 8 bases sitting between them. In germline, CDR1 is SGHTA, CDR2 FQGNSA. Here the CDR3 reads CASSHSSNTEAFF. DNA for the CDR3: TGTGCCAGCAGCCACTCTTCGAACACTGAAGCTTTCTTT.

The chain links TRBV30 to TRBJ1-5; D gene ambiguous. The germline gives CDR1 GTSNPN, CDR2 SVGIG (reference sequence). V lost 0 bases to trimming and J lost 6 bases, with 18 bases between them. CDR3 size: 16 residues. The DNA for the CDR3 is TGTGCCTGGAGTGTACCCTCCACTCCGGGAACTCAGCCCCAGCATTTT. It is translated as CAWSVPSTPGTQPQHF.

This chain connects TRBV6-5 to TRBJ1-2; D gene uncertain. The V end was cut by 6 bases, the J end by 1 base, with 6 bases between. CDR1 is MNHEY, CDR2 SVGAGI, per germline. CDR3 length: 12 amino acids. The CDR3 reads CASSDYNYGYTF. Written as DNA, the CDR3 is TGTGCCAGCAGCGACTATAACTATGGCTACACCTTC.

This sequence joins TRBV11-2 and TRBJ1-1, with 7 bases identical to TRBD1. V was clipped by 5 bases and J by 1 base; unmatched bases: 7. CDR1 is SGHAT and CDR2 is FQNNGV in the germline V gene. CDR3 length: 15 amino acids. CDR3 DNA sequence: TGTGCCAGCAGCCTGACAGGGACCCAGAACACTGAAGCTTTCTTT. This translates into CASSLTGTQNTEAFF.

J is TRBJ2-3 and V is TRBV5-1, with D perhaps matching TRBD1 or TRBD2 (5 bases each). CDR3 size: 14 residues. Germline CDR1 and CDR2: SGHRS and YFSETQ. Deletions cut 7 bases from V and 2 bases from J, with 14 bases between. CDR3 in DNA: TGCGCCAGCGGACGGGACCCCAACACAGATACGCAGTATTTT. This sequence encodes CASGRDPNTDTQYF.

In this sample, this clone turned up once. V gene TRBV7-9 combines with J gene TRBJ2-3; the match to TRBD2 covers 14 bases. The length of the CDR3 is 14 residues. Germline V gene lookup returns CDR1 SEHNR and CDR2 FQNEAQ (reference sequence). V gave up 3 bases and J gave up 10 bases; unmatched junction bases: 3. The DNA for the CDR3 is TGTGCCAGCAGCTTGCCGGGACTAGCGGGAGCGCAGTATTTT. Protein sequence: CASSLPGLAGAQYF. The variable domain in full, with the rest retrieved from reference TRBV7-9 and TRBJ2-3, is DTGVSQNPRHKITKRGQNVTFRCDPISEHNRLYWYRQTLGQGPEFLTYFQNEAQLEKSRLLSDRFSAERPKGSFSTLEIQRTEQGDSAMYLCASSLPGLAGAQYFGPGTRLTVL.

The CDR3 loop is CASSRTGELEQYF. Written as DNA, the CDR3 is TGCGCCAGCAGCCGGACCGGGGAGCTCGAGCAGTACTTC. The chain has TRBV5-1 and TRBJ2-7; tentative D call: TRBD2 (5 bases). Trimming stripped 4 bases from V and 6 bases from J, with 14 bases between. Germline CDR1 is SGHRS and CDR2 is YFSETQ. This CDR3 has 13 amino acids. Based on the CDR3 plus reference TRBV5-1 and TRBJ2-7, the full variable domain is KAGVTQTPRYLIKTRGQQVTLSCSPISGHRSVSWYQQTPGQGLQFLFEYFSETQRNKGNFPGRFSGRQFSNSRSEMNVSTLELGDSALYLCASSRTGELEQYFGPGTRLTVT.

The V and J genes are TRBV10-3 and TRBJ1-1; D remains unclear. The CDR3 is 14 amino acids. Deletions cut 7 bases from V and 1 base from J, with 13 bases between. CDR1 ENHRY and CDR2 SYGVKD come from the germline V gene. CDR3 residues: CAITPRRENTEAFF. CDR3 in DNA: TGTGCCATCACTCCACGTCGCGAGAACACTGAAGCTTTCTTT.